This T cell receptor beta chain comes out of a study of blood T cell repertoires in COVID-19. Study summary: In each case, the material was cDNA or gDNA derived from T cells, B-cell-depleted T cells, or PBMCs.

Authors' processing steps: It was from reference gene primer amplification that nucleated cell counts were estimated. Some clones are missing from TCRdb's copy, which holds only in-frame ones; the method was immunoSEQ multiplex PCR. The D gene and trimming were derived from the DNA, and the V and J assignments and clone size from that table. The data hold some 140,000 clones, with just under 85% observed a single time. CDR3 length: 14 amino acids. Per the germline V gene, CDR1 is MNHEY and CDR2 is SVGAGI. Trimming removed 8 bases at V and 0 bases at J, with 11 bases between. The source material was peripheral blood. This chain uses TRBV6-5 with TRBJ1-5; D is possibly TRBD1 (6 bases). The receptor's source is a woman aged 55-69 years with acute or convalescent COVID-19. As DNA, the CDR3 is TGTGCCAGCCGCTCAGGGGATAGCAATCAGCCCCAGCATTTT. Residues: CASRSGDSNQPQHF.